This TCR beta chain was obtained from a study of post-analysis software for immune sequencing data. This clonotype was seen a handful of times. What it binds is unknown. The TCR beta cDNA libraries carried unique molecular identifiers. The source material, about 0.9 to 11 million T cells, gave rise to roughly 0.5 million cDNA molecules. MiXCR, run by TCRdb on the PCR reads, gives a single entry per CDR3 protein. The table has under 900,000 distinct CDR3 sequences, roughly 50% seen once; the top ten hold under 6%. Germline V gene data show CDR1 as SQVTM and CDR2 as ANQGSEA. The V and J ends lost 3 bases and 0 bases respectively, with 20 bases between them. The CDR3 runs to 17 residues. Study results and limitations: Samples from a shared batch, those prepared together, strongly co-clustered by F measure. Significantly decreased normalized Chao1 diversity was recorded for multiple sclerosis patients relative to controls. TRBV segments more frequent in patients than in controls numbered five and included TRBV5-6, TRBV5-1 and TRBV20-1.

This clonotype was sampled from a girl between 10 and 17 years old with multiple sclerosis. This sequence joins TRBV29-1 and TRBJ2-5; D is perhaps TRBD1 (6 bases). Sequencing was done on a sample of blood. CDR3 sequence: CSVEGVGTKAYQETQYF. CDR3 bases: TGCAGCGTTGAGGGGGTGGGGACAAAAGCGTACCAAGAGACCCAGTACTTC. The complete variable domain, with remaining parts taken from reference TRBV29-1 and TRBJ2-5, reads SAVISQKPSRDICQRGTSLTIQCQVDSQVTMMFWYRQQPGQSLTLIATANQGSEATYESGFVIDKFPISRPNLTFSTLTVSNMSPEDSSIYLCSVEGVGTKAYQETQYFGPGTRLLVL.